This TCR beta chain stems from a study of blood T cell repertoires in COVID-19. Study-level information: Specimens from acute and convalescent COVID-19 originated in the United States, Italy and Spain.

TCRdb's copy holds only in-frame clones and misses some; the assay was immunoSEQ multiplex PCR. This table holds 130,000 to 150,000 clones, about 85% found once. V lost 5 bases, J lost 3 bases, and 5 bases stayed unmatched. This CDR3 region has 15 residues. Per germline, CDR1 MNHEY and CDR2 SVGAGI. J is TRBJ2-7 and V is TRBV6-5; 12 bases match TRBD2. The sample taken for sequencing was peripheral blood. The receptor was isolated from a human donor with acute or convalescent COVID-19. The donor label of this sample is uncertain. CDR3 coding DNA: TGTGCCAGCAGTCCGACTAGCGGGGGTTTCTACGAGCAGTACTTC. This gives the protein CASSPTSGGFYEQYF.